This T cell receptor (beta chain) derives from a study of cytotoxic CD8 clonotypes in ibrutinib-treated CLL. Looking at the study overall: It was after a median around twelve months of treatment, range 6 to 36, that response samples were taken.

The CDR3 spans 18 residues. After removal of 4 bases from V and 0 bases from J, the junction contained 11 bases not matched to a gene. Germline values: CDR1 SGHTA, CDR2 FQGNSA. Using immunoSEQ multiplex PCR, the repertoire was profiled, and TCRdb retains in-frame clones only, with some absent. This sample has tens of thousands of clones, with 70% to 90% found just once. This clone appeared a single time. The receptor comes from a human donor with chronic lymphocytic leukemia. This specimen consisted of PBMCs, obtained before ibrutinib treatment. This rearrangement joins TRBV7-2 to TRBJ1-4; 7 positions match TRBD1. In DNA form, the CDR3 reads TGTGCCAGCAGCTCTGGGCGGGGACAGAACACAACTAATGAAAAACTGTTTTTT. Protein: CASSSGRGQNTTNEKLFF.